Below are 11 T cell receptor beta chains sequenced from a single sample in a study of OX40 agonist ivuxolimab in advanced cancers. Only in-frame clones appear in the TCRdb table, and some are missing; sequencing was by immunoSEQ multiplex PCR. The data contain about 55,000 clones, 70% to 85% of them singletons. The specimen comprised CD4+ or CD8+ T cells sorted from blood, sampled in a trial of the OX40 agonist ivuxolimab. These receptors all come from an adult with an advanced solid tumor such as melanoma, head and neck, liver or kidney cancer.

J is TRBJ2-5 and V is TRBV2; 10 positions match TRBD1. Per germline, CDR1 SNHLY and CDR2 FYNNEI. The CDR3 consists of 14 residues. V dropped 6 bases and J dropped 5; count of bases not matched to a gene: 6. CDR3 sequence (DNA): TGTGCCAGCAGGACCGGGACAGGGGAGGAGACCCAGTACTTC. Translation: CASRTGTGEETQYF.

This chain joins TRBV6-6 and TRBJ1-5; D remains ambiguous. The length of the CDR3 is 14 residues. The V end was cut by 6 bases, the J end by 2 bases, with 11 bases between. CDR1 MNHNY and CDR2 SVGAGI come from the germline V gene (reference sequence). CDR3 nucleotides: TGTGCCAGCAGCGACGTGGGAGGCAATCAGCCCCAGCATTTT. It translates to CASSDVGGNQPQHF.

This clone was counted only a few times. This chain uses TRBV19 with TRBJ1-5; 7 nucleotides line up with TRBD1. This CDR3 is built from 14 residues. Germline trimming cut 2 bases from V and 6 bases from J; bases unmatched to any gene: 4. Germline assignment: CDR1 LNHDA and CDR2 SQIVND (reference sequence). CDR3 sequence reads: CASSIRGRGQPQHF. The CDR3 DNA reads as TGTGCCAGTAGTATAAGGGGGCGCGGTCAGCCCCAGCATTTT. Drawing the rest from reference TRBV19 and TRBJ1-5, the complete variable domain is DGGITQSPKYLFRKEGQNVTLSCEQNLNHDAMYWYRQDPGQGLRLIYYSQIVNDFQKGDIAEGYSVSREKKESFPLTVTSAQKNPTAFYLCASSIRGRGQPQHFGDGTRLSIL.

The chain recombines TRBV5-1 with TRBJ1-1; D gene unclear. The CDR3 totals 13 residues. The V and J ends lost 0 bases and 0 bases respectively, with 3 bases between them. Germline V gives CDR1 SGHRS, CDR2 YFSETQ. CDR3 amino acids: CASSLELNTEAFF. The CDR3 coding sequence is TGCGCCAGCAGCTTGGAGTTGAACACTGAAGCTTTCTTT.

V gene TRBV6-4 combines with J gene TRBJ1-2, with a possible D match to TRBD1 (5 bases). Germline CDR1 is MRHNA and CDR2 is SNTAGT. The CDR3 consists of 14 residues. Trimming left V 2 bases short and J 1 base short, with 8 bases between. The CDR3: CASSDGGSNYGYTF. CDR3 nucleotides: TGTGCCAGCAGTGACGGGGGAAGTAACTATGGCTACACCTTC.

The chain uses TRBV5-1 and TRBJ2-7; 8 bases are shared with TRBD2. V was pared by 0 bases and J by 3 bases, with 5 bases of the junction left unmatched. CDR3 size: 15 residues. Germline V gene lookup returns CDR1 SGHRS and CDR2 YFSETQ. This chain's CDR3 is CASSLGAGGLYEQYF. In DNA form, the CDR3 reads TGCGCCAGCAGCTTGGGTGCGGGAGGCCTCTACGAGCAGTACTTC.

This chain uses TRBV15 with TRBJ2-7; maybe TRBD2 (6 bases). The germline V gene has CDR1 LNHNV and CDR2 YYDKDF (reference sequence). Trimming took 5 bases from V and 3 from J, leaving 14 bases between them. The CDR3 loop spans 14 amino acids. CDR3 region: CATSPRTGGYEQYF. CDR3 DNA: TGTGCCACCAGCCCACGTACCGGGGGCTACGAGCAGTACTTC.

The V and J genes are TRBV9 and TRBJ1-6; 9 nucleotides align to TRBD1. Trimming took 0 bases from V and 6 from J; bases not matched to a gene: 4. Germline-derived CDR1 and CDR2 are SGDLS and YYNGEE. The CDR3 consists of 16 residues. As DNA, the CDR3 is TGTGCCAGCAGCGTAGCTAAGGACAGGGGTAATTCACCCCTCCACTTT. As protein: CASSVAKDRGNSPLHF.

The chain combines TRBV11-2 with TRBJ1-2, with TRBD1 matching 7 bases. This CDR3 is 15 amino acids long. Germline CDR1 and CDR2: SGHAT and FQNNGV. V shed 4 bases, J shed 6 bases, and the junction held 11 bases outside the gene matches. The CDR3 spells CASSSLNRGGDGYTF. DNA of the CDR3: TGTGCCAGCAGCTCCCTGAACAGGGGAGGAGATGGCTACACCTTC.

This clone has only a few counts. The same CDR3 arises from other DNA sequences in this sample as well. The V and J genes are TRBV30 and TRBJ1-1; unclear D gene. Trimming left V 0 bases short and J 0 bases short, with 5 bases between. From germline, CDR1 is GTSNPN and CDR2 SVGIG (reference sequence). CDR3 length equals 13 residues. This CDR3 reads CAWSVQVNTEAFF. In DNA form, the CDR3 reads TGTGCCTGGAGTGTCCAGGTGAACACTGAAGCTTTCTTT.

The rearrangement links TRBV7-2 to TRBJ1-2, with D tentatively TRBD1 (6 bases). The V gene lost 1 base and the J gene lost 7 bases, with 7 bases spanning the gap. The germline gives CDR1 SGHTA, CDR2 FQGNSA. The CDR3 spans 12 residues. The CDR3 spells CASSLVQGGYTF. CDR3 sequence (DNA): TGTGCCAGCAGCTTAGTACAGGGTGGCTACACCTTC.